One T cell receptor beta chain is described in this entry. Its antigen is not identified. One junction end disagrees with the germline gene, perhaps due to a read error. TCR libraries were built in bulk with a published protocol and specific TCR primers. One entry per CDR3 protein results from TCRdb running MiXCR on the PCR reads. The table records approximately 680,000 distinct CDR3 sequences, around 25% of them present only once. The CDR3 contains 15 residues. The sample originates from a study of molecular identifiers for immune sequencing clone quantification. Study-level findings and limits: Highly expanded clone sizes could end up underestimated if a barcode were shared by identical TCR molecules. Clones that exceeded 20 RNA copies held over 97% of effector molecules, yet under 1% in naive cells.

Sequencing was performed on naive CD8+ T cells from blood, with Jurkat cell RNA spiked in. Subset described: FACS-sorted CD8+CD4-CCR7+CD45RA+ naive T cells. This chain connects TRBV5-3 to TRBJ2-1; 10 bases fit TRBD2. TRBV5-3 is an open reading frame, and its role is uncertain. This TCR derives from a human donor in good health. Some libraries in this study had Jurkat cell RNA spiked in. CDR3 in amino acids: CASSRTSGTYSEQFF. Written as DNA, the CDR3 is TGTGCCAGCAGCAGGACTAGCGGCACTTACAGTGAGCAGTTCTTC.